These T cell receptor beta chains were read from a single sample in a study of blood T cell repertoires in COVID-19. Profiled with immunoSEQ multiplex PCR; TCRdb holds only in-frame clones, not every one. The data contain fewer than 350,000 clones, about 88% of them singletons. The sample was peripheral blood. These receptors originate from a woman in her 70s with COVID-19, enrolled during active disease. Each CDR3 is given with its conserved first and last residue. D genes are given only for firm matches. Clone size is given for some rows only: seen once, a few or many times, or a class if the clone is expanded.

v_gene: TRBV9
abundance: .
j_gene: TRBJ2-7
d_gene: .
CDR3nt: TGTGCCAGCAGCGCCGTACAGGGCTACGAGCAGTACTTC
CDR3aa: CASSAVQGYEQYF

v_gene: TRBV27
abundance: .
j_gene: TRBJ2-7
d_gene: TRBD1
CDR3nt: TGTGCCAGCAGTTTAGGGACAGGGAGCTACGAGCAGTACTTC
CDR3aa: CASSLGTGSYEQYF

v_gene: TRBV7-8
abundance: few
j_gene: TRBJ2-1
d_gene: TRBD1
CDR3nt: TGTGCCAGCAGCCAAAGACAGGGGGGGAATGAGCAGTTCTTC
CDR3aa: CASSQRQGGNEQFF

v_gene: TRBV12-5
abundance: once
j_gene: TRBJ1-2
d_gene: TRBD1
CDR3nt: TGTGCTAGTGGTTCAGGACAGGGAGAAGAGGGCTACACCTTC
CDR3aa: CASGSGQGEEGYTF

v_gene: TRBV2
abundance: .
j_gene: TRBJ2-7
d_gene: TRBD1
CDR3nt: TGTGCCAGCATTTTAGACAGGGGACCCTACGAGCAGTACTTC
CDR3aa: CASILDRGPYEQYF

v_gene: TRBV5-1
abundance: .
j_gene: TRBJ2-2
d_gene: TRBD1
CDR3nt: TGCGCCAGCAGCTTACCCGGACAGGCGTACACCGGGGAGCTGTTTTTT
CDR3aa: CASSLPGQAYTGELFF

v_gene: TRBV5-4
abundance: .
j_gene: TRBJ2-1
d_gene: TRBD2
CDR3nt: TGTGCCAGCAGCTTGGGAGGCCAGCGGGGGGGCCCCAATGAGCAGTTCTTC
CDR3aa: CASSLGGQRGGPNEQFF

v_gene: TRBV7-2
abundance: .
j_gene: TRBJ2-2
d_gene: TRBD2
CDR3nt: TGTGCCAGCAGCTTAAGCGGGGGGGCCGGCGGGGAGCTGTTTTTT
CDR3aa: CASSLSGGAGGELFF

v_gene: TRBV6-2/TRBV6-3
abundance: .
j_gene: TRBJ1-2
d_gene: .
CDR3nt: TGTGCCAGCAGTTACGCGGACAGTCGTCGTGGGGGCTACACCTTC
CDR3aa: CASSYADSRRGGYTF

v_gene: TRBV27
abundance: .
j_gene: TRBJ2-1
d_gene: TRBD2
CDR3nt: TGTGCCAGCACGATAGCGGGGGAGGGGTGCGATGAGCAGTTCTTC
CDR3aa: CASTIAGEGCDEQFF

v_gene: TRBV30
abundance: .
j_gene: TRBJ2-6
d_gene: .
CDR3nt: TGTGCCTGGAGCTTCTCTGGGGCCAACGTCCTGACTTTC
CDR3aa: CAWSFSGANVLTF

v_gene: TRBV6-4
abundance: .
j_gene: TRBJ1-3
d_gene: .
CDR3nt: TGTGCCATCCCGAATCTAAGACAGACAGAGCCCTCTGGAAACACCATATATTTT
CDR3aa: CAIPNLRQTEPSGNTIYF

v_gene: TRBV5-8
abundance: .
j_gene: TRBJ2-7
d_gene: TRBD1
CDR3nt: TGTGCCAGCAGCTTGCCGCGGACAGGCCACGAGCAGTACTTC
CDR3aa: CASSLPRTGHEQYF

v_gene: TRBV5-4
abundance: .
j_gene: TRBJ2-3
d_gene: TRBD2
CDR3nt: TGTGCCAGCAGCTTGGGGGGACTAGCGGCGGATACGCAGTATTTT
CDR3aa: CASSLGGLAADTQYF

v_gene: TRBV27
abundance: .
j_gene: TRBJ2-1
d_gene: .
CDR3nt: TGTGCCAGCAGCCCCCAAGACAGGTCCTTTTTTTTTAATGAGCAGTTCTTC
CDR3aa: CASSPQDRSFFFNEQFF

v_gene: TRBV10-3
abundance: .
j_gene: TRBJ2-5
d_gene: TRBD2
CDR3nt: TGTGCCTACAATCTTAGCGGGGGGTTCCAAGAGACCCAGTACTTC
CDR3aa: CAYNLSGGFQETQYF

v_gene: TRBV7-9
abundance: .
j_gene: TRBJ1-5
d_gene: TRBD1
CDR3nt: TGTGCCAGCAGCTCGGACAGGGGCTGGTGGGGCAATCAGCCCCAGCATTTT
CDR3aa: CASSSDRGWWGNQPQHF

v_gene: TRBV5-1
abundance: .
j_gene: TRBJ2-2
d_gene: .
CDR3nt: TGCGCCAGCAGCCGGGCATTCGCGGGGCTGAACACCGGGGAGCTGTTTTTT
CDR3aa: CASSRAFAGLNTGELFF

v_gene: TRBV6-5
abundance: .
j_gene: TRBJ1-1
d_gene: TRBD1
CDR3nt: TGTGCCAGCAGAGGACAGGGAGCCACTGAAGCTTTCTTT
CDR3aa: CASRGQGATEAFF

v_gene: TRBV7-9
abundance: .
j_gene: TRBJ2-5
d_gene: TRBD2
CDR3nt: TGTGCCAGCAGCCTACTAGCGGGGGAAGAGACCCAGTACTTC
CDR3aa: CASSLLAGEETQYF

v_gene: TRBV6-1
abundance: .
j_gene: TRBJ2-1
d_gene: TRBD1
CDR3nt: TGTGCCAGCAGTGAAGGGACAGGATACAATGAGCAGTTCTTC
CDR3aa: CASSEGTGYNEQFF

v_gene: TRBV6-5
abundance: .
j_gene: TRBJ2-7
d_gene: .
CDR3nt: TGTGCCAGCAGTAAGTCTAGCTCCTACGAGCAGTACTTC
CDR3aa: CASSKSSSYEQYF

v_gene: TRBV6-5
abundance: .
j_gene: TRBJ1-2
d_gene: TRBD1
CDR3nt: TGTGCCAGCAGCTCAGGGCAGACAGGGGATGGCTACACCTTC
CDR3aa: CASSSGQTGDGYTF

v_gene: TRBV6-2/TRBV6-3
abundance: .
j_gene: TRBJ2-2
d_gene: TRBD2
CDR3nt: TGTGCCAGCAGTCCGGGCGGGGGGATGTACACCGGGGAGCTGTTTTTT
CDR3aa: CASSPGGGMYTGELFF

v_gene: TRBV28
abundance: .
j_gene: TRBJ1-3
d_gene: .
CDR3nt: TGTGCCAGCAGCCCGGGGGGGGCGAAGGGAAACACCATATATTTT
CDR3aa: CASSPGGAKGNTIYF

v_gene: TRBV18
abundance: .
j_gene: TRBJ1-6
d_gene: TRBD1
CDR3nt: TGTGCCAGCTCATCAATGACAGGGGACAATTCACCCCTCCACTTT
CDR3aa: CASSSMTGDNSPLHF

v_gene: TRBV24-1
abundance: .
j_gene: TRBJ1-2
d_gene: TRBD1
CDR3nt: TGTGCCACCAGTGATCAGGGGGGTATCTATGGCTACACCTTC
CDR3aa: CATSDQGGIYGYTF

v_gene: TRBV28
abundance: .
j_gene: TRBJ1-3
d_gene: TRBD1
CDR3nt: TGTGCCAGCAGTCGCGACAGGGGGCGAAGAAACACCATATATTTT
CDR3aa: CASSRDRGRRNTIYF

v_gene: TRBV27
abundance: once
j_gene: TRBJ1-1
d_gene: .
CDR3nt: TGTGCCAGCAGTTTATCGACAAACCTGAACACTGAAGCTTTCTTT
CDR3aa: CASSLSTNLNTEAFF

v_gene: TRBV9
abundance: .
j_gene: TRBJ2-1
d_gene: TRBD2
CDR3nt: TGTGCCAGCAGCGTAGGGACTAGCCTCTACAATGAGCAGTTCTTC
CDR3aa: CASSVGTSLYNEQFF

v_gene: TRBV10-3
abundance: once
j_gene: TRBJ1-5
d_gene: TRBD1
CDR3nt: TGTGCCATCAGACAGGGGGCCAATCAGCCCCAGCATTTT
CDR3aa: CAIRQGANQPQHF

v_gene: TRBV4-1
abundance: .
j_gene: TRBJ2-3
d_gene: TRBD2
CDR3nt: TGCGCCAGCAGACGACTAGCGGGGGGGTCAGATACGCAGTATTTT
CDR3aa: CASRRLAGGSDTQYF

v_gene: TRBV6-6
abundance: .
j_gene: TRBJ2-3
d_gene: .
CDR3nt: TGTGCCAGCAGACAGGGATACACAGATACGCAGTATTTT
CDR3aa: CASRQGYTDTQYF